This section outlines one T cell receptor beta chain sequence together with its context. This sample is part of a study of Ad26.COV2.S vaccination and SARS-CoV-2 variants. At the level of the study: COV1001, an Ad26.COV2.S trial, supplied this vaccine-arm donor. Once, or twice with 56 days between doses, Ad26.COV2.S was given intramuscularly.

Treatment given: 15 to 20 received Ad26.COV2.S at low or high dose, single or two shots; several received placebo; per-sample allocation not given. Samples analyzed were those drawn on day 63 after the first vaccine or placebo injection. Wuhan-strain SARS-CoV-2 spike was expressed by the Ad26 vector that made up the vaccine. Produced via immunoSEQ multiplex PCR; TCRdb's table is partial and in-frame only. The sample has a few hundred thousand clones, around 87% seen once. The CDR3 extends over 16 amino acids. CDR1 and CDR2 from the germline V gene are SGHNT and YYREEE (reference sequence). J lost 1 base, V lost 4 bases, and 8 bases had no gene match.

This chain joins TRBV5-4 and TRBJ2-7; TRBD1 agrees at 10 bases. The sequence derives from a person between 18 and 59 years old who received the Ad26.COV2.S COVID-19 vaccine or a placebo. The sequencing here drew on peripheral blood, taken in a trial of Ad26.COV2.S vaccine versus placebo. This CDR3 is CASSPDRGTSSYEQYF. DNA of the CDR3: TGTGCCAGCAGCCCGGACAGGGGGACCTCTTCCTACGAGCAGTACTTC.